This T cell receptor (beta chain) appears in the sequencing data of a study of long-term antiretroviral therapy in people with HIV. The authors ran the immunoSEQ assay, v3.0, at survey level. Sequencing was performed with immunoSEQ multiplex PCR; in TCRdb, only in-frame clones are kept and a portion is missing. The sample carries 31,000 or so clones, less than 90% recorded once. CDR1 is SGDLS and CDR2 is YYNGEE in the germline V gene. CDR3 size: 15 residues. The V end lost 0 bases, the J end lost 4 bases, and 13 bases lay between the germline ends. In the case of this clone: Its antigen is unidentified.

Study results and limitations: Whichever time point was examined, clones expanded before ART dominated the repertoire. Controls had broader CDR3 length ranges than HIV repertoires did.

The chain couples TRBV9 to TRBJ1-1, with D possibly being TRBD1 (5 bases). Source: unsorted PBMCs, taken 5 years before starting antiretroviral therapy. This clonotype was sampled from a man aged 45-65 years with HIV. The CDR3 reads CASSVAPTRGTEAFF. CDR3 nucleotide sequence: TGTGCCAGCAGCGTAGCTCCAACTAGGGGCACTGAAGCTTTCTTT. The full variable domain, in which reference TRBV9 and TRBJ1-1 provide the parts outside the CDR3, is DSGVTQTPKHLITATGQRVTLRCSPRSGDLSVYWYQQSLDQGLQFLIQYYNGEERAKGNILERFSAQQFPDLHSELNLSSLELGDSALYFCASSVAPTRGTEAFFGQGTRLTVV.